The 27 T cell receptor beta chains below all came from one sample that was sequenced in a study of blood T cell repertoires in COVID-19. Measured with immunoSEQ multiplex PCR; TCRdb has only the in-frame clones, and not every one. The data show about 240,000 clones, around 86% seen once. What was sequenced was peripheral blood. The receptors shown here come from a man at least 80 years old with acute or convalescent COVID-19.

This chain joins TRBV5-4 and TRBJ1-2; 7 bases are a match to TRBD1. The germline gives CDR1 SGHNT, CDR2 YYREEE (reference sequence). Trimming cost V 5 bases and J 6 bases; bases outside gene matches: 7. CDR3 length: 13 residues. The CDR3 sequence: CASSLGGGDGYTF. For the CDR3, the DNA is TGTGCCAGCAGTTTAGGAGGGGGCGATGGCTACACCTTC.

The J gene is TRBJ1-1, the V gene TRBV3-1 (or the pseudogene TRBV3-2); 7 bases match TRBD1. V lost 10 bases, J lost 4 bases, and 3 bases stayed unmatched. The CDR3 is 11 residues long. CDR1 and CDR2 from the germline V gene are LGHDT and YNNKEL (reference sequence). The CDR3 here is CATRQGTEAFF. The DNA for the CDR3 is TGTGCCACCCGACAGGGCACTGAAGCTTTCTTT.

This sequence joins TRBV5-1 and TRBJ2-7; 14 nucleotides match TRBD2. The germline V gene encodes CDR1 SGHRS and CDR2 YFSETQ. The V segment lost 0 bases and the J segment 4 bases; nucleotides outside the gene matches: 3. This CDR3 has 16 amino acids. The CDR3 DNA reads TGCGCCAGCAGCTTGGGAGGACTAGCGGGAGGTTACGAGCAGTACTTC. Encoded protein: CASSLGGLAGGYEQYF.

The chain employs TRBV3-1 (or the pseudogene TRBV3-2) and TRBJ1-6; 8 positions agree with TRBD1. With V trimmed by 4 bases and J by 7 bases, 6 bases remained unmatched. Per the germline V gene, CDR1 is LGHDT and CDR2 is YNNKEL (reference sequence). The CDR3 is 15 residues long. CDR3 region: CASSPRDRRNSPLHF. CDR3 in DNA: TGTGCCAGCAGCCCCCGGGACAGGAGAAATTCACCCCTCCACTTT.

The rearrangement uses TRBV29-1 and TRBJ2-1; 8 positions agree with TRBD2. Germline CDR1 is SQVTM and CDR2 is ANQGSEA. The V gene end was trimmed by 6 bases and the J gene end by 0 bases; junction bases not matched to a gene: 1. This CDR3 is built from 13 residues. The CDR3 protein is CSVGTSSYNEQFF. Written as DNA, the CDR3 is TGCAGCGTGGGGACTAGCTCCTACAATGAGCAGTTCTTC.

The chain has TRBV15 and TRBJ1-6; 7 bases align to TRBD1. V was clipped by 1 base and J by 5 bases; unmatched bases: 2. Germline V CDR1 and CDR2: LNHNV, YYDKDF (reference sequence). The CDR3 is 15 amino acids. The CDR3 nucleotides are TGTGCCACCAGCAGAGCGACAGGGAATAATTCACCCCTCCACTTT. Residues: CATSRATGNNSPLHF.

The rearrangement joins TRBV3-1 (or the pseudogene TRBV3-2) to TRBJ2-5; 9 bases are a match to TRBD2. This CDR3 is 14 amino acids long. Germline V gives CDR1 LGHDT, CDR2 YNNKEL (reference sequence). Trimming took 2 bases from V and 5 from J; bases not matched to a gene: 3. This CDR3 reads CASSQPGLAETQYF. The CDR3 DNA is TGTGCCAGCAGCCAACCCGGACTAGCGGAGACCCAGTACTTC.

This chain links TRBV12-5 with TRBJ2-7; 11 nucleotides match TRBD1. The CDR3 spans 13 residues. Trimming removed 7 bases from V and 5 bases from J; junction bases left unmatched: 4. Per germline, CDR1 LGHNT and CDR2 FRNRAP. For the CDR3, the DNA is TGTGCTAGTGCTGGGACAGGGGGAGACGAGCAGTACTTC. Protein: CASAGTGGDEQYF.

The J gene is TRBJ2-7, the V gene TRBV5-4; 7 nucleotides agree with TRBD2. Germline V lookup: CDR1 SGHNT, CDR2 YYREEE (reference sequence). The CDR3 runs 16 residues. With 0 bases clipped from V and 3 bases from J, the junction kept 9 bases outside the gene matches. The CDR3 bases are TGTGCCAGCAGCTTGGCCGGGAGCGGGGCCTTCTACGAGCAGTACTTC. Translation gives CASSLAGSGAFYEQYF.

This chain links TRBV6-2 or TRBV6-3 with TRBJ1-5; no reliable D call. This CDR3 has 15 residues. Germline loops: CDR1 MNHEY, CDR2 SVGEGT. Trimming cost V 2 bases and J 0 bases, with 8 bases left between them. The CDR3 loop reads CASSYGGLSNQPQHF. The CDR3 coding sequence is TGTGCCAGCAGTTACGGCGGCCTTAGCAATCAGCCCCAGCATTTT.

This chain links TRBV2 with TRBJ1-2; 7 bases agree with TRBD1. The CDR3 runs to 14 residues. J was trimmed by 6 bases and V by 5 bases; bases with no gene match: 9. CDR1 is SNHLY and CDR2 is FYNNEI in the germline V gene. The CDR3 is CASSWQTQGNGYTF. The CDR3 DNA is TGTGCCAGCAGTTGGCAAACACAGGGGAATGGCTACACCTTC. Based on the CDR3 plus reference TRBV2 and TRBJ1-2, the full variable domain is EPEVTQTPSHQVTQMGQEVILRCVPISNHLYFYWYRQILGQKVEFLVSFYNNEISEKSEIFDDQFSVERPDGSNFTLKIRSTKLEDSAMYFCASSWQTQGNGYTFGSGTRLTVV.

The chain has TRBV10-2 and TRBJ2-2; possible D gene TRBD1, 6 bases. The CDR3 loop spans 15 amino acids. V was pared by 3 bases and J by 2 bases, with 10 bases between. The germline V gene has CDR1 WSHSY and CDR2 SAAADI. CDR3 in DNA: TGCGCCAGCAGTGACTGGACAGCTAACACCGGGGAGCTGTTTTTT. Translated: CASSDWTANTGELFF.

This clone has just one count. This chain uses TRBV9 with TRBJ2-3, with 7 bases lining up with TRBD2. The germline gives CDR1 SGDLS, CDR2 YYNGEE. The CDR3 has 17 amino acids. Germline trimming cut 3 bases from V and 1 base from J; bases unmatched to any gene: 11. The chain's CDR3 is CASSARDAGARTDTQYF. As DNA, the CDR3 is TGTGCCAGCAGCGCGCGAGATGCGGGAGCTCGCACAGATACGCAGTATTTT.

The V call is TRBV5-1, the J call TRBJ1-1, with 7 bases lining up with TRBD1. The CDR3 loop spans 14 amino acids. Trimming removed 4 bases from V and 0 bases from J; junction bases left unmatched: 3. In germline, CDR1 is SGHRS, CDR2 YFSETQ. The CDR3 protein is CASSTGQLNTEAFF. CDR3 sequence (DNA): TGCGCCAGCAGCACGGGACAGTTGAACACTGAAGCTTTCTTT.

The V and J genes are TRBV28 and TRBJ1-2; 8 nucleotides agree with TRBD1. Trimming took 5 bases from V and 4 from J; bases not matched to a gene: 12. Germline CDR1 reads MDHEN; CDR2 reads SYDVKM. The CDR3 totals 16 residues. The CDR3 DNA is TGTGCCAGCAGTCCCTCCGGACAGGGCAGGGGCTATGGCTACACCTTC. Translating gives CASSPSGQGRGYGYTF.

This CDR3 is CSASTLQGSNQPQHF. CDR3 in DNA: TGCAGTGCTAGTACCCTACAGGGGAGCAATCAGCCCCAGCATTTT. This chain uses TRBV20-1 with TRBJ1-5; 7 bases are shared with TRBD1. With V trimmed by 3 bases and J by 1 base, 6 bases remained unmatched. The CDR3 length is 15 residues. Germline assignment: CDR1 DFQATT and CDR2 SNEGSKA (reference sequence).

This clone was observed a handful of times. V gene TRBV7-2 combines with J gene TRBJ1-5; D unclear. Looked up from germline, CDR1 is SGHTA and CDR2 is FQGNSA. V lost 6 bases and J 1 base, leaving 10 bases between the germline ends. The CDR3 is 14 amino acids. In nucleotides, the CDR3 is TGTGCCAGCAGTCGCGGGAACAGCAATCAGCCCCAGCATTTT. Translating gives CASSRGNSNQPQHF.

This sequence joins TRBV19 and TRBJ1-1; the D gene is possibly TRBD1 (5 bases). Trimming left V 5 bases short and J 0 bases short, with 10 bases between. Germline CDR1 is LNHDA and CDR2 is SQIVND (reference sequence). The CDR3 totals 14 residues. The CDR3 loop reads CASSSGTLNTEAFF. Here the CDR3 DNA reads TGTGCCAGTAGTTCAGGGACTTTGAACACTGAAGCTTTCTTT.

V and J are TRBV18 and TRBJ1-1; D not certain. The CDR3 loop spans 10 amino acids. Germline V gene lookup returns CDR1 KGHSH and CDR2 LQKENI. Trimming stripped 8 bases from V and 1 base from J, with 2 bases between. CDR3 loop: CASRNTEAFF. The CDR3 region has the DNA TGTGCCAGCCGGAACACTGAAGCTTTCTTT.

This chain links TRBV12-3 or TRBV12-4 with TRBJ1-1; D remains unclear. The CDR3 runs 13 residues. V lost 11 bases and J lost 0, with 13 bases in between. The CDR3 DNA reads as TGTGCCGACTCCGACGGGATGAACACTGAAGCTTTCTTT. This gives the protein CADSDGMNTEAFF.

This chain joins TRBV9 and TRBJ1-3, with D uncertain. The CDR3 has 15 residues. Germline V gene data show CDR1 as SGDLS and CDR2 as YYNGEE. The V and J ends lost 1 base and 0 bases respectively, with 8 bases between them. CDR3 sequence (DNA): TGTGCCAGCAGCGTACTAGCGAACTCTGGAAACACCATATATTTT. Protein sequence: CASSVLANSGNTIYF.

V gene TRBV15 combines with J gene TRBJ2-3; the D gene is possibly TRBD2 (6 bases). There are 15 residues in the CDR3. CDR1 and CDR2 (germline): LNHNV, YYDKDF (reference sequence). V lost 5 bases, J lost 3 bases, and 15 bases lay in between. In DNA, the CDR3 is TGTGCCACCAGCCCCACGGGGGTGGCGACAGATACGCAGTATTTT. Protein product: CATSPTGVATDTQYF.

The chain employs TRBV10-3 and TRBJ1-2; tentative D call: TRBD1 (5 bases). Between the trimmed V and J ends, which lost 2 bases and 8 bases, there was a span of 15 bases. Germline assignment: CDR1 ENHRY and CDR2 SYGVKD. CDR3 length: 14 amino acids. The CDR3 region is CAISEVLLGGGYTF. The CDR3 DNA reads TGTGCCATCAGTGAGGTTCTGTTGGGGGGAGGCTACACCTTC.

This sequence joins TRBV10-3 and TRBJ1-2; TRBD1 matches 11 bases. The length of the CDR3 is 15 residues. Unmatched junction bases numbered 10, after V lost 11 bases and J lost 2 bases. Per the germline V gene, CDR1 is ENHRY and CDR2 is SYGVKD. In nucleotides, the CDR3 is TGTGCCGCCGGATCGAGGACAGGGGGCAACTATGGCTACACCTTC. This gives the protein CAAGSRTGGNYGYTF.

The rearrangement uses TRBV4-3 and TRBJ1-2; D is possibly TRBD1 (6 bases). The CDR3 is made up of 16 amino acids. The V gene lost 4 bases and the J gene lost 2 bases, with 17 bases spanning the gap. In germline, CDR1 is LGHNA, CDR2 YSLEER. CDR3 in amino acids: CASSLQDRPTNYGYTF. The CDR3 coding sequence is TGCGCCAGCAGCCTCCAGGACAGACCCACCAACTATGGCTACACCTTC.

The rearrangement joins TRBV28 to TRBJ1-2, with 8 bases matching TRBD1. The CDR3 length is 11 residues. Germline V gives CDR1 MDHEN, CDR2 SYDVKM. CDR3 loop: CVGQGDYGYTF. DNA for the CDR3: TGTGTCGGACAGGGAGACTATGGCTACACCTTC.

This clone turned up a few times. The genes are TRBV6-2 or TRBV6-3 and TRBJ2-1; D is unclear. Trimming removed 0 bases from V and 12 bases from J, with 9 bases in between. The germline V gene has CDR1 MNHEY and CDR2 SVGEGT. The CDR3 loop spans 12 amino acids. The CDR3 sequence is CASSYSTVGQFF. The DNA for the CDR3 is TGTGCCAGCAGTTACTCGACTGTAGGGCAGTTCTTC.